This T cell receptor (beta chain) was recovered during a study of T cell responses to AZD1222 COVID-19 vaccine. Study summary: The analysis combined second doses at about 4 or about 12 weeks.

As to this clone: No antigen is known for it.

Germline lookup yields CDR1 SGHTA and CDR2 FQGNSA. The CDR3 extends over 16 amino acids. Trimming at V came to 4 bases and at J to 0 bases, leaving 5 bases not matched to a gene. Method: immunoSEQ multiplex PCR; TCRdb's copy keeps in-frame clones and lacks some. The data hold over 150,000 clones, with 85% to 90% observed a single time. General study points: Spike-specific TCRs gained breadth and depth after people received two AZD1222 doses. The donor cohort was predominantly white British with a female majority, and clonal diversity may have been underestimated. Baseline serology detected seropositivity in only six or seven AZD1222 recipients.

This receptor was identified in an adult in good health. V is TRBV7-2 and J is TRBJ1-3; TRBD1 aligns across 8 bases. Sequenced material: peripheral blood, taken on day 0 of AZD1222 vaccination. Here the CDR3 DNA reads TGTGCCAGCAGCTCGGGACAGGTGTCCTCTGGAAACACCATATATTTT. This gives the protein CASSSGQVSSGNTIYF.